The TCR beta chain described here comes from a study of blood T cell repertoires in COVID-19 (dated by TCRdb to the early 2020s). For the study in its entirety: The collaborator samples originated in the United States, Italy and Spain and spanned the acute and convalescent phases of COVID-19. The prospective study material was composed of cDNA or gDNA derived from T cells, B-cell-depleted T cells, or PBMCs. Deeply sampled blood TCRbeta repertoires from subjects exposed to, actively infected with, or recovered from COVID-19 were included in the dataset. The repertoires were released in a freely available public database intended as a resource for research on the immune response to SARS-CoV-2. Samples were obtained from the ongoing ImmuneRACE study (first 160 participants) and from 1,254 subjects provided by 6 global collaborators. Sample metadata almost always included a de-identified subject ID, COVID-19 status, age in years and sex. HLA class I and class II types, where available, came from metadata supplied by the sample provider rather than from assay-based typing.

A second Seattle source provided samples from volunteer blood donors who had recovered from COVID-19. Whole blood was collected in K2EDTA tubes by collaborating institutions according to the institutions' own protocols. For TCRbeta analysis, collaborators shipped samples in one of three forms: frozen whole blood, isolated PBMCs, or DNA extracted from either of those sample types. Findings and caveats that apply to the study as a whole: The quantity of clinical and demographic metadata differed by source and by participant and was supplied without curation.

In regard to this clone: What this receptor recognizes is not known. Base qualities were left out, and no much larger clone turns up one base away.

TCRbeta CDR3 regions were amplified from genomic DNA by means of the immunoSEQ Assay, a bias-controlled multiplex PCR. Under the source paper's analysis protocol: Within the assay, amplification of reference gene primers was used to estimate how many nucleated cells each sample contained. To quantify the absolute abundance of each unique TCRbeta CDR3 rearrangement, sequence reads were collapsed and filtered. For each sample, productive Simpson clonality was calculated as the square root of Simpson's diversity index over productive rearrangements. What TCRdb holds here is the immuneACCESS table cut down to in-frame rearrangements. Part of the clones is not present; checked against another copy, under half of the missing clones reflect an unresolved V gene, and the others are unexplained. That table furnishes V, J and clone size, whereas the DNA furnished D and trimming. This sample comprises under 300,000 clones, approximately 80% of them detected only once. Of the sample, around 2% falls within the top ten clones.

This receptor was obtained from a man aged 25-45 years who had recovered from COVID-19. Sequenced input: peripheral blood.

The CDR3 here reads CASSLPGLLNEKLFF. The DNA is TGTGCCAGCAGCTTACCGGGACTCCTGAATGAAAAACTGTTTTTT. Recombination connected TRBV11-2 to TRBJ1-4; TRBD1 could be the D gene, as 5 bases match. The germline V gene supplies CDR1 SGHAT and CDR2 FQNNGV. The CDR3 numbers 15 residues from cysteine through phenylalanine. Only the CDR3 region is kept as DNA, spanning 45 bases read in frame from base 1. V is shortened by 2 bases, J by 5 bases, and the region joining them spans 12 bases.